The clone carrying this T cell receptor beta chain was counted only a few times. The participants were between about 18 and 90 years old and came from about two dozen US areas. Recovered Cohort 3 donors showed two negative PCRs, clearance, or symptom resolution. This specimen belongs to a study of blood T cell repertoires in COVID-19. Only in-frame clones appear in the TCRdb table, and some are missing; sequencing was by immunoSEQ multiplex PCR. This sample yields fewer than 200,000 clones, of which about four fifths are seen a single time; approximately 12% belongs to the top ten. Losses at the gene ends were 6 bases for V and 5 bases for J; bases not matched to a gene: 4. The CDR3 totals 12 residues. Germline assignment: CDR1 SGHVS and CDR2 FQNEAQ.

This clonotype was sampled from a man over 45 who had recovered from COVID-19. The chain uses TRBV7-8 and TRBJ2-7, with 7 bases identical to TRBD2. Sequencing was performed on PBMCs or T cells enriched from blood (not recorded which). The chain's CDR3 is CASRKGGDEQYF. Here the CDR3 DNA reads TGTGCCAGCAGAAAGGGAGGGGACGAGCAGTACTTC.